The T cell receptor (beta chain) under discussion was sequenced for a study of blood T cell repertoires in COVID-19. Study-level background: Acute and convalescent COVID-19 specimens originated in the United States, Italy and Spain. In each case, the material was cDNA or gDNA derived from T cells, B-cell-depleted T cells, or PBMCs.

Methods used by the authors: For nucleated cells, counts were estimated from reference gene primer amplification. Here immunoSEQ multiplex PCR was the method, and the copy in TCRdb shows in-frame clones only, minus some. V and J calls and clone size are given by that table; D and trimming were obtained from the DNA. This table holds roughly 74,000 clones, around 88% found once. The germline V gene has CDR1 SGDLS and CDR2 YYNGEE. This CDR3 has 14 amino acids. V was trimmed by 0 bases and J by 5 bases, leaving 8 bases between them. This chain connects TRBV9 to TRBJ2-2; perhaps TRBD1 as D (6 bases). Input material: peripheral blood. The sequence was obtained from a woman aged 80 or over with active or convalescent COVID-19. In nucleotides, the CDR3 is TGTGCCAGCAGCGTAGTAGGGACAACCGGGGAGCTGTTTTTT. Residues: CASSVVGTTGELFF.